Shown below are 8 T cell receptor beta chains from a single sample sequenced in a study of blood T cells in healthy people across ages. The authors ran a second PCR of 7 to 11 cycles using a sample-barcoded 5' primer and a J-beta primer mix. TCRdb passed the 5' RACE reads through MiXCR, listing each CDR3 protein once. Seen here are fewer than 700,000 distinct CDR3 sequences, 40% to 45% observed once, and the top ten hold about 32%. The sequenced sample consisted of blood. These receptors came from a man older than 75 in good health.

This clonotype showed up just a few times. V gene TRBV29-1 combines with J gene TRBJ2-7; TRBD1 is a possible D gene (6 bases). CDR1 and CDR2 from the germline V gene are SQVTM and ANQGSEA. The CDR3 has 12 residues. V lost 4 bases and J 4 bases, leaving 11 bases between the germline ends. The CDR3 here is CSVGDTTYEQYF. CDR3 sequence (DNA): TGCAGCGTTGGGGACACCACATACGAGCAGTACTTC.

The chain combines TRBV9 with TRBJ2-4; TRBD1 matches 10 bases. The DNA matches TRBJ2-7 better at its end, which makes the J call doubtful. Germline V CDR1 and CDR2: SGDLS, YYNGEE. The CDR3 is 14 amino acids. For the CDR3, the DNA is TGTGCCAGCAGCGTAGTCGGACAGGGGGACGAGCAGTACTTC. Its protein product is CASSVVGQGDEQYF.

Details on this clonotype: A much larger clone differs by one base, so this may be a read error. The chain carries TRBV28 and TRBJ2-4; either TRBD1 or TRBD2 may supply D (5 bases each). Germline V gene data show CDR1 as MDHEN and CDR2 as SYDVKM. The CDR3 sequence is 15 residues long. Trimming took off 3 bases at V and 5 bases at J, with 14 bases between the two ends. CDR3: CASSLGPWDENIQYF. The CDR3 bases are TGTGCCAGCAGTTTGGGTCCTTGGGACGAAAACATTCAGTACTTC.

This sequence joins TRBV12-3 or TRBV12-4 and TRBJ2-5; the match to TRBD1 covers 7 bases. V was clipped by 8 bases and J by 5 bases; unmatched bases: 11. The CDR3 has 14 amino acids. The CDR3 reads CASAITGAGETQYF. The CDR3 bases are TGTGCCAGCGCGATCACAGGGGCAGGGGAGACCCAGTACTTC.

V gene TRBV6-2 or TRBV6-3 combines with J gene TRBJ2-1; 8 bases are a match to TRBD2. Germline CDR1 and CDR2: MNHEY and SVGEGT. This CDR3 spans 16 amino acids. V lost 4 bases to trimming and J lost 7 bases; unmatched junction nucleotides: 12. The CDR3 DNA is TGTGCCAGCAGTTCCCACCGGGAGGGTGTAGGGAATGAGCAGTTCTTC. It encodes CASSSHREGVGNEQFF.

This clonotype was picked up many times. The CDR3 DNA follows: TGTGCCAGCAGCCCCAACAGGGGAAGTGGTCGGGACGAGCAGTACTTC. Its protein product is CASSPNRGSGRDEQYF. The chain carries TRBV4-2 and TRBJ2-7, with 7 nucleotides matching TRBD1. Germline lookup yields CDR1 LGHNA and CDR2 YNFKEQ. CDR3 length: 16 residues. The trim removed 4 bases at V and 5 bases at J, leaving 14 bases unmatched.

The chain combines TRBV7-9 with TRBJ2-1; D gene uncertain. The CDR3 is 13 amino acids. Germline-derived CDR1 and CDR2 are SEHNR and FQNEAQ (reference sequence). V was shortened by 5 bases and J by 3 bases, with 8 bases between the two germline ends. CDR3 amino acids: CASSPRVYNEQFF. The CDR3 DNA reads TGTGCCAGCAGCCCCCGAGTCTACAATGAGCAGTTCTTC.

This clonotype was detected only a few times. CDR3 protein: CSARIPSESYEQYF. The CDR3 DNA reads as TGCAGTGCCAGAATACCTAGCGAATCCTACGAGCAGTACTTC. The chain recombines TRBV20-1 with TRBJ2-7, with D possibly being TRBD2 (6 bases). The CDR3 has 14 amino acids. Germline V gene sequence: CDR1 DFQATT, CDR2 SNEGSKA (reference sequence). V lost 6 bases and J 1 base, leaving 16 bases between the germline ends.